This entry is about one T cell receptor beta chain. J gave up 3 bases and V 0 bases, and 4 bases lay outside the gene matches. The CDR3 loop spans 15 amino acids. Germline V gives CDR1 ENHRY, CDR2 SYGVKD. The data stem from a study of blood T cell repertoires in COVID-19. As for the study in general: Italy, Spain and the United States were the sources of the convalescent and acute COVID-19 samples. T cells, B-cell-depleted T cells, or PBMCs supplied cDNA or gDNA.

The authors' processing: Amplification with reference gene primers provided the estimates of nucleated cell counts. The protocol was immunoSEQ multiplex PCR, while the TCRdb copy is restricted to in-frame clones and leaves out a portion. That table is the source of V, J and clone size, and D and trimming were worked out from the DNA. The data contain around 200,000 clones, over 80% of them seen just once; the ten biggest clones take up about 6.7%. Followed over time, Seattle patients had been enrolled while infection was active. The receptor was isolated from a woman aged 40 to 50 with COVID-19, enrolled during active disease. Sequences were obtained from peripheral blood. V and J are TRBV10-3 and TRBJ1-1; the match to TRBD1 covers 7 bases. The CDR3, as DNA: TGTGCCATCAGTGAGTCGACAGGGTTGCACACTGAAGCTTTCTTT. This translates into CAISESTGLHTEAFF.